This T cell receptor (beta chain) was sequenced during a study of T cell changes during pregnancy in multiple sclerosis. Only in-frame clones appear in the TCRdb table, and some are missing; sequencing was by immunoSEQ multiplex PCR. Seen here are about 110,000 clones, roughly nine tenths observed once, and the top ten hold roughly 1.6%. The CDR3 has 15 amino acids. Per the germline V gene, CDR1 is SGHRS and CDR2 is YFSETQ. Trimming at V came to 4 bases and at J to 4 bases, leaving 6 bases not matched to a gene. Sequencing used peripheral blood, obtained before pregnancy. The receptor was isolated from a female donor with multiple sclerosis, enrolled in a pregnancy study. The V gene is TRBV5-1, the J gene TRBJ2-1, with 9 bases identical to TRBD1. CDR3 sequence reads: CASSPGDRVYNEQFF. The CDR3 DNA is TGCGCCAGCAGCCCGGGGGACAGGGTGTACAATGAGCAGTTCTTC. Drawing the rest from reference TRBV5-1 and TRBJ2-1, the complete variable domain is KAGVTQTPRYLIKTRGQQVTLSCSPISGHRSVSWYQQTPGQGLQFLFEYFSETQRNKGNFPGRFSGRQFSNSRSEMNVSTLELGDSALYLCASSPGDRVYNEQFFGPGTRLTVL.